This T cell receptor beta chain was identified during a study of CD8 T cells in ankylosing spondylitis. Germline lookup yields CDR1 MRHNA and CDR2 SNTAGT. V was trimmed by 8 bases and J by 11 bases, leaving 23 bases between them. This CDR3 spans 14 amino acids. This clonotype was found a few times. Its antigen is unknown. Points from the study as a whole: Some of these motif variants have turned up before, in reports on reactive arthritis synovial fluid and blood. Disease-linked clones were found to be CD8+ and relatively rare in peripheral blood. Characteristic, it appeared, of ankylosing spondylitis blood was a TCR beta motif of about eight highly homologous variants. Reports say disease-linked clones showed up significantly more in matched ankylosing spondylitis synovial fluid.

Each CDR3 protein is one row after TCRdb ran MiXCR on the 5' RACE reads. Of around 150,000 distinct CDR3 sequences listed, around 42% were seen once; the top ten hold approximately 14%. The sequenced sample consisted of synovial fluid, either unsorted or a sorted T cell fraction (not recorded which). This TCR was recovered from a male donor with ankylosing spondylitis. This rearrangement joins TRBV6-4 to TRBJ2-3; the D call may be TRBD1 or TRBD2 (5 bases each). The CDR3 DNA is TGTGCCAGCGGAGATTGGGACCCCCTAAGGAGGCAGTATTTT. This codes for CASGDWDPLRRQYF.